These 8 T cell receptor beta chains came from one sample sequenced in a study of post-analysis software for immune sequencing data. Antigen specificity for these receptors is unknown. Findings and caveats of the study: Relative to controls, patients had several TRBV segments at higher frequency, with TRBV5-6, TRBV5-1 and TRBV20-1 among these.

Included in the TCR beta cDNA libraries were unique molecular identifiers. TCRdb reprocessed the PCR reads via MiXCR and lists one record per CDR3 protein. Here the sample spans over 300,000 distinct CDR3 sequences, roughly 30% being singletons. The sequencing input was blood. The receptors were sampled from a girl under 18 with multiple sclerosis.

This chain links TRBV27 with TRBJ1-6; TRBD1 agrees at 8 bases. CDR1 is MNHEY, CDR2 SMNVEV, per germline (reference sequence). The length of the CDR3 is 13 residues. J was trimmed by 7 bases and V by 7 bases; bases with no gene match: 3. In DNA, the CDR3 is TGTGCCAGCACAGGGGGCGGGAATTCACCCCTCCACTTT. Encoded protein: CASTGGGNSPLHF.

CDR3 bases: TGTGCCAGCAGCCAAGGGACGACAGGCTATGGCTACACCTTC. As protein: CASSQGTTGYGYTF. The rearrangement links TRBV3-1 to TRBJ1-2, with a possible D match to TRBD1 (6 bases). The CDR3 runs 14 residues. Germline values: CDR1 LGHDT, CDR2 YNNKEL (reference sequence). Trimming removed 1 base from V and 4 bases from J, with 10 bases in between.

The sample holds a few counts of this clonotype. The chain carries TRBV20-1 and TRBJ2-3; a weak D match, TRBD2 (6 bases). The CDR3 has 15 amino acids. Trimming stripped 5 bases from V and 0 bases from J, with 15 bases between. Germline loops: CDR1 DFQATT, CDR2 SNEGSKA (reference sequence). For the CDR3, the DNA is TGCAGTGCTCCGGCCGGGGGTATCAGCACAGATACGCAGTATTTT. It yields the protein CSAPAGGISTDTQYF.

In its sample, this clonotype was seen a few times. The V call is TRBV5-1, the J call TRBJ2-4; no clear D gene. Germline V gene sequence: CDR1 SGHRS, CDR2 YFSETQ. Between the trimmed V and J ends, which lost 0 bases and 13 bases, there was a span of 8 bases. The CDR3 consists of 11 residues. This CDR3 reads CASSLAEEQYF. The CDR3 nucleotides are TGCGCCAGCAGCTTGGCCGAGGAGCAGTACTTC.

This clonotype was counted a single time. The chain recombines TRBV13 with TRBJ2-3; tentatively, D is TRBD1 or TRBD2 (5 bases each). V was pared by 3 bases and J by 4 bases, with 17 bases between. Germline CDR1 reads PRHDT; CDR2 reads FYEKMQ (reference sequence). This CDR3 is built from 16 residues. CDR3 in amino acids: CASSLGSRGAADTQYF. In DNA, the CDR3 is TGTGCCAGCAGCTTGGGGAGTAGAGGGGCCGCAGATACGCAGTATTTT.

This clonotype was found a few times. This rearrangement joins TRBV6-6 to TRBJ1-1; D remains unclear. In germline, CDR1 is MNHNY, CDR2 SVGAGI (reference sequence). Trimming took 5 bases from V and 4 from J, leaving 11 bases between them. This CDR3 comprises 13 residues. The DNA of the CDR3 is TGTGCCAGCAGTCCCGAGGGTGGCACTGAAGCTTTCTTT. It is translated as CASSPEGGTEAFF.

This clonotype was counted at least ten times. The chain uses TRBV30 and TRBJ2-2, with 7 bases identical to TRBD2. The V and J ends lost 5 bases and 4 bases, in that order; junction bases with no gene match: 7. Germline lookup yields CDR1 GTSNPN and CDR2 SVGIG (reference sequence). The CDR3 spans 14 residues. CDR3 bases: TGTGCCTGGCACCCGGGACTAAGCACCGGGGAGCTGTTTTTT. It is translated as CAWHPGLSTGELFF. Full variable domain (rest looked up from reference TRBV30 and TRBJ2-2): SQTIHQWPATLVQPVGSPLSLECTVEGTSNPNLYWYRQAAGRGLQLLFYSVGIGQISSEVPQNLSASRPQDRQFILSSKKLLLSDSGFYLCAWHPGLSTGELFFGEGSRLTVL.

Turning to this clonotype: A much bigger clone sits one base away, suggesting this may be a read error. This chain joins TRBV4-2 and TRBJ1-2, with 10 bases identical to TRBD1. The CDR3 sequence is 15 residues long. Looked up from germline, CDR1 is LGHNA and CDR2 is YNFKEQ. CDR3 bases: TGTGCCAGCAGCCCCCCGGGACAGGGGACCTATGGCCACACCTTC. This codes for CASSPPGQGTYGHTF.